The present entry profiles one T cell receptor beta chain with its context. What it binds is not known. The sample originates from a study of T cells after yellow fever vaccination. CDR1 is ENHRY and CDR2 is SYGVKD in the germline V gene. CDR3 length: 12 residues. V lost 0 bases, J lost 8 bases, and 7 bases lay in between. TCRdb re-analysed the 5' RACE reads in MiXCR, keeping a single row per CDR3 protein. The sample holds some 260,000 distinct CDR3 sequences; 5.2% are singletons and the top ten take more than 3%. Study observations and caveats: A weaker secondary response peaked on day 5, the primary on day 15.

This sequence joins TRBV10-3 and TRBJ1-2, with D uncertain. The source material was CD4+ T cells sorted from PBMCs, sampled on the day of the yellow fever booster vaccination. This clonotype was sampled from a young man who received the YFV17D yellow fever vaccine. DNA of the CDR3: TGTGCCATCAGTGAGTCGGCGGCCGGCTACACCTTC. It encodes CAISESAAGYTF.